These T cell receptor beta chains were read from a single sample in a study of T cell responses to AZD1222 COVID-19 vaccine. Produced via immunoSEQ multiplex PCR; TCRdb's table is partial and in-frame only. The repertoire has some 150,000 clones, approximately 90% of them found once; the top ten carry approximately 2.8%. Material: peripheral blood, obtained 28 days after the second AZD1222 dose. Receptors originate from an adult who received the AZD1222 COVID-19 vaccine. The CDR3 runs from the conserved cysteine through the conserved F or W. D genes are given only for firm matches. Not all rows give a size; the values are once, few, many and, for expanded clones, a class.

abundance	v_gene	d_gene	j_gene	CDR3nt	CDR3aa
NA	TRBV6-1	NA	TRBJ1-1	TGTGCCAGCAGTGAACCGAACCGAGCAGGGATCTCAGCTTTCTTT	CASSEPNRAGISAFF
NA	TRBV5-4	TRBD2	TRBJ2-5	TGTGCCAGCAGCTTGGCCCGGGCGGGAGGGTTCCAAGAGACCCAGTACTTC	CASSLARAGGFQETQYF
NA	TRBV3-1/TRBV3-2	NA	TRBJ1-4	TGTGCCACCCGGGGGGGACATCGAAATGAAAAACTGTTTTTT	CATRGGHRNEKLFF
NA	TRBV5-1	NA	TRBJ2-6	TGCGCCAGCAGCTCCCAGGGCTCTGGGGCCAACGTCCTGACTTTC	CASSSQGSGANVLTF
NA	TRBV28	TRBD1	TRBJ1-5	TGTGCCAGCAGAGTGGACAGGTTCGGGCCCCAGCATTTT	CASRVDRFGPQHF
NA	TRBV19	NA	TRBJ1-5	TGTGCCAGTAGGGAAGGGGGAGGAAGCAATCAGCCCCAGCATTTT	CASREGGGSNQPQHF
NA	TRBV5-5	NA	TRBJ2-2	TGTGCCAGCAGCCTTGTCATGGGCGGGGAGCTGTTTTTT	CASSLVMGGELFF
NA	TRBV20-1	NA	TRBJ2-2	TGCAGTGCTAGTTCAGGGCGAGGGACCGGGGAGCTGTTTTTT	CSASSGRGTGELFF
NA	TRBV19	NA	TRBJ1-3	TGTGCCTCCTCCGACCGAAACACCATATATTTT	CASSDRNTIYF
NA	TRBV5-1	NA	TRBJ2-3	TGCGCCAGCAGCTTGTCAGGGGAGGCAGATACGCAGTATTTT	CASSLSGEADTQYF
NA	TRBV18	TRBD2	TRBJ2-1	TGTGCCAGCTCACCAGGGGAGGGTATCTACAATGAGCAGTTCTTC	CASSPGEGIYNEQFF
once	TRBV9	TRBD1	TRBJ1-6	TGTGCCAGCAGCGAGGGGGCCAGGGAGGAATCACCCCTCCACTTT	CASSEGAREESPLHF
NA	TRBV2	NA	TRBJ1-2	TGTGCCAGCAGTGGTACCTCACCCAACTATGGCTACACCTTC	CASSGTSPNYGYTF
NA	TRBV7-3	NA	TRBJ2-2	TGTGCCAGCAGCCCGCCGGGACAAAGTGAGGGGACCGGGGAGCTGTTTTTT	CASSPPGQSEGTGELFF
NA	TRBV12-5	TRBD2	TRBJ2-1	TGTGCTAGTGGTCCTCCGGGGGGGCGCTCCTACAATGAGCAGTTCTTC	CASGPPGGRSYNEQFF
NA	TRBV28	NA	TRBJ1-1	TGTGCCAGCAAACCTATCGGGGGGGCGAACACTGAAGCTTTCTTT	CASKPIGGANTEAFF
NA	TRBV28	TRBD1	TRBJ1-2	TGTGCCAGCAGCTTAGCCTCAAGGACAGGTCCTAACTATGGCTACACCTTC	CASSLASRTGPNYGYTF
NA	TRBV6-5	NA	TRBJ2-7	TGTGCCAGCAGTTACTCCCCCGGGACAAGCTACGAGCAGTACTTC	CASSYSPGTSYEQYF
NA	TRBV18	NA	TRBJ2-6	TGTGCCAGCTCCTTTTACAGGGACCGTACGCCCTCTGGGGCCAACGTCCTGACTTTC	CASSFYRDRTPSGANVLTF
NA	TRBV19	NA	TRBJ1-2	TGTGCCAGTAGTAGGGCCGACTATGGCTACACCTTC	CASSRADYGYTF
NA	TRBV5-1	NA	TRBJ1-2	TGCGCCAGCAGCTTGGAGCGGAAGCCCTTTTTCGGCTACACCTTC	CASSLERKPFFGYTF
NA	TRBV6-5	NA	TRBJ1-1	TGTGCCAGCAGCGGACGGCGGAGTCTCACTGAAGCTTTCTTT	CASSGRRSLTEAFF
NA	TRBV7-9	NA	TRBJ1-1	TGTGCCAGCACCCGCACGGCTGTCGGGACTGAAGCTTTCTTT	CASTRTAVGTEAFF
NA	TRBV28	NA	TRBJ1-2	TGTGCCAGCAATGCTAACTATGGCTACACCTTC	CASNANYGYTF
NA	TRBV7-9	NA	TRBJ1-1	TGTGCCAGCAGCTTAGGGGGCATTGGGAACACTGAAGCTTTCTTT	CASSLGGIGNTEAFF
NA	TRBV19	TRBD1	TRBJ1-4	TGTGCCAGTAGTTCCACCGCGGGACAGTTTCTAGAGGAAAAACTGTTTTTT	CASSSTAGQFLEEKLFF
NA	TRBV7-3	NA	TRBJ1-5	TGTGCCAGCAGCTTAGGGGGGGATCAGCCCCAGCATTTT	CASSLGGDQPQHF
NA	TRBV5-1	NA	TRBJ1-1	TGCGCCAGCAGCTTGATGGGGACTCAGAACACTGAAGCTTTCTTT	CASSLMGTQNTEAFF
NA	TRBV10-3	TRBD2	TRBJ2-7	TGTGCCATCAGAGGGAGGGGCTTGGAAAGCGAGCAGTACTTC	CAIRGRGLESEQYF
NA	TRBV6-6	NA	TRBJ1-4	TGTGCCGGTTCCTCGGGGGCAACTAATGAAAAACTGTTTTTT	CAGSSGATNEKLFF
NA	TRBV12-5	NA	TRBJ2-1	TGTGCTAGTGGTTTGTTGCAGGGGTCCTACAATGAGCAGTTCTTC	CASGLLQGSYNEQFF
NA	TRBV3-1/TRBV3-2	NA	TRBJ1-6	TGTGCCAGCAGCCAACCAGGGGATTCACCCCTCCACTTT	CASSQPGDSPLHF
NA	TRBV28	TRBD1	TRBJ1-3	TGTGCCAGCAGTCGGGGACAGGACTCTGGAAACACCATATATTTT	CASSRGQDSGNTIYF